The sequence of this T cell receptor beta chain was determined in a study of tumor-infiltrating lymphocytes in primary liver carcinoma. Study-level background: Tumors measured roughly 4.2 to 10 cm and were stage T1-T3 N0M0.

On this clonotype: The junction shows a germline mismatch at one end, possibly a read error.

TCR beta cDNA was made from 450 to 500 ng total RNA with a constant-region primer. Libraries covering TCR beta were generated through three nested multiplex PCR rounds (using a slightly modified ARM-PCR). The opening two PCR rounds, around 11 cycles each, paired TRBV1-TRBV30 forward primers with a C-beta reverse primer. TCRdb called the multiplex PCR reads again in MiXCR, with one record for every CDR3 protein. The sample consists of roughly 120,000 distinct CDR3 sequences, around 60% of them appearing once. Germline V CDR1 and CDR2: SGHAT, FQNNGV. This CDR3 has 15 residues. Joint extraction of RNA and DNA used about 17-30 mg of bulk tissue that was unsorted.

The chain uses TRBV11-2 and TRBJ1-2, with TRBD1 matching 8 bases. Material for sequencing was liver tumor tissue from sampling region 3. Subset: tumor region T3, left-lateral pole. This receptor was taken from a woman aged 60-75 years with primary liver carcinoma and hepatitis B virus infection. The CDR3 reads CASNLDPGTGYGYTF. In DNA, the CDR3 is TGTGCCAGCAACTTAGATCCAGGGACAGGCTATGGCTACACCTTC.